The 20 T cell receptor beta chains below were found in one sample sequenced in a study of blood T cell repertoires in COVID-19. Data came from immunoSEQ multiplex PCR; TCRdb stores just in-frame clones and leaves some out. The sample has 200,000 to 300,000 clones, around 81% seen once. The material sequenced was peripheral blood. These receptors all stem from an older woman with active or convalescent COVID-19.

This chain connects TRBV19 to TRBJ2-2; tentatively, D is TRBD1 (6 bases). Trimming cost V 6 bases and J 3 bases, with 11 bases left between them. CDR3 length: 14 residues. CDR1 is LNHDA and CDR2 is SQIVND in the germline V gene (reference sequence). The CDR3 sequence is CASRPQGYTGELFF. CDR3 DNA: TGTGCCAGTAGACCCCAGGGGTACACCGGGGAGCTGTTTTTT.

The chain is built from TRBV6-1 and TRBJ1-1; TRBD1 aligns across 10 bases. CDR1 is MNHNS and CDR2 is SASEGT in the germline V gene. This CDR3 region has 17 residues. V was pared by 0 bases and J by 5 bases, with 9 bases of the junction left unmatched. CDR3 sequence (DNA): TGTGCCAGCAGTGAAGCGGCGGGACAGGGGTTTTGGACTGAAGCTTTCTTT. Amino acid sequence: CASSEAAGQGFWTEAFF.

V gene TRBV2 combines with J gene TRBJ2-5, with 7 nucleotides matching TRBD1. Germline CDR1 reads SNHLY; CDR2 reads FYNNEI. The CDR3 loop spans 13 amino acids. With 7 bases clipped from V and 4 bases from J, the junction kept 6 bases outside the gene matches. The CDR3, as DNA: TGTGCCAGCAATACAGGGGTTACAGAGACCCAGTACTTC. This translates into CASNTGVTETQYF.

The CDR3 protein is CASSIPGGPLETQYF. For the CDR3, the DNA is TGTGCCAGCAGCATTCCGGGAGGGCCTCTTGAGACCCAGTACTTC. The chain recombines TRBV14 with TRBJ2-5; 8 nucleotides align to TRBD2. This CDR3 comprises 15 residues. The V gene's germline CDR1 is SGHDN and CDR2 FVKESK. Losses at the gene ends were 5 bases for V and 5 bases for J; bases not matched to a gene: 10.

This clone was seen just once. The chain uses TRBV2 and TRBJ2-1, with 14 bases matching TRBD2. After removal of 6 bases from V and 8 bases from J, the junction contained 6 bases not matched to a gene. Looked up from germline, CDR1 is SNHLY and CDR2 is FYNNEI. This CDR3 spans 15 amino acids. CDR3 residues: CASRGLAGAWDEQFF. CDR3 DNA sequence: TGTGCCAGCAGGGGACTAGCGGGAGCCTGGGATGAGCAGTTCTTC. Drawing the rest from reference TRBV2 and TRBJ2-1, the complete variable domain is EPEVTQTPSHQVTQMGQEVILRCVPISNHLYFYWYRQILGQKVEFLVSFYNNEISEKSEIFDDQFSVERPDGSNFTLKIRSTKLEDSAMYFCASRGLAGAWDEQFFGPGTRLTVL.

The chain couples TRBV25-1 to TRBJ1-2, with TRBD1 matching over 7 bases. With 6 bases clipped from V and 8 bases from J, the junction kept 15 bases outside the gene matches. This CDR3 contains 15 residues. Germline-derived CDR1 and CDR2 are MGHDK and SYGVNS. The DNA for the CDR3 is TGTGCCAGCAGAATGGATACAGGGGCGATAAGAGGCTACACCTTC. Translating gives CASRMDTGAIRGYTF.

As DNA, the CDR3 is TGTGCCAGCAGCCTACAGACAGGGGACAATGAGCAGTTCTTC. Amino acid sequence: CASSLQTGDNEQFF. The gene calls are TRBV7-2 and TRBJ2-1; the match to TRBD1 covers 8 bases. Looked up from germline, CDR1 is SGHTA and CDR2 is FQGNSA. The CDR3 extends over 14 amino acids. V shed 5 bases, J shed 5 bases, and the junction held 5 bases outside the gene matches.

The chain links TRBV5-6 to TRBJ1-1, with 7 bases matching TRBD1. Germline CDR1 SGHDT, CDR2 YYEEEE. The CDR3 has 16 residues. V lost 0 bases and J lost 3; bases outside the gene matches: 8. CDR3 DNA sequence: TGTGCCAGCAGCTTGGCGTTTGAACAGGGGTACACTGAAGCTTTCTTT. This gives the protein CASSLAFEQGYTEAFF.

V is TRBV19 and J is TRBJ2-3; D perhaps matches TRBD2 (5 bases). Trimming pared 0 bases from V and 5 bases from J, leaving 12 bases between. This CDR3 spans 15 amino acids. CDR1 and CDR2 (germline): LNHDA, SQIVND (reference sequence). The CDR3 protein is CASSIDSIAKDTQYF. In DNA, the CDR3 is TGTGCCAGTAGTATAGATTCGATAGCGAAAGATACGCAGTATTTT.

CDR3 DNA: TGCGCCAGCAGTGAGTCGGGGGCAGAGACCCAGTACTTC. Translation gives CASSESGAETQYF. V gene TRBV10-1 combines with J gene TRBJ2-5; TRBD1 is a possible D gene (6 bases). Trimming pared 0 bases from V and 4 bases from J, leaving 6 bases between. The CDR3 length is 13 residues. Per the germline V gene, CDR1 is WNHNN and CDR2 is SYGVQD (reference sequence).

This clone was observed a single time. The chain employs TRBV27 and TRBJ1-2; TRBD1 is a possible D gene (6 bases). Per the germline V gene, CDR1 is MNHEY and CDR2 is SMNVEV (reference sequence). CDR3 length: 14 amino acids. The V gene lost 5 bases and the J gene lost 4 bases, with 14 bases spanning the gap. The CDR3 sequence: CASSPHGQFYGYTF. CDR3 bases: TGTGCCAGCAGTCCTCACGGACAGTTCTATGGCTACACCTTC.

The CDR3 DNA is TGTGCCAGCAGCTCTTTGGACAGGAATGAAAAACTGTTTTTT. Translated, it gives CASSSLDRNEKLFF. The chain links TRBV7-2 to TRBJ1-4, with 7 bases lining up with TRBD1. CDR3 length: 14 amino acids. Germline V gene data show CDR1 as SGHTA and CDR2 as FQGNSA. After removal of 4 bases from V and 5 bases from J, the junction contained 4 bases not matched to a gene.

The chain uses TRBV2 and TRBJ2-1, with 14 nucleotides matching TRBD2. J gave up 9 bases and V 6 bases, and 4 bases lay outside the gene matches. The CDR3 is 14 residues long. From germline, CDR1 is SNHLY and CDR2 FYNNEI. The CDR3 coding sequence is TGTGCCAGCAGGGAGGGACTAGCGGGGGTTGAGCAGTTCTTC. Translation: CASREGLAGVEQFF.

This clone was seen more than once but under ten times. This chain joins TRBV2 and TRBJ2-5; a weak D match, TRBD2 (5 bases). The CDR3 covers 14 residues. V was shortened by 4 bases and J by 2 bases, with 11 bases between the two germline ends. In germline, CDR1 is SNHLY, CDR2 FYNNEI. The CDR3 loop reads CASSVREAQETQYF. CDR3 coding DNA: TGTGCCAGCAGTGTCCGGGAAGCACAAGAGACCCAGTACTTC.

This chain connects TRBV5-4 to TRBJ1-4; tentatively, D is TRBD1 (5 bases). V lost 0 bases to trimming and J lost 4 bases, with 10 bases between them. From germline, CDR1 is SGHNT and CDR2 YYREEE (reference sequence). CDR3 length: 15 amino acids. This CDR3 reads CASSLGGEFNEKLFF. Written as DNA, the CDR3 is TGTGCCAGCAGCTTGGGGGGGGAGTTTAATGAAAAACTGTTTTTT. Full variable domain (remainder filled in from reference TRBV5-4 and TRBJ1-4): ETGVTQSPTHLIKTRGQQVTLRCSSQSGHNTVSWYQQALGQGPQFIFQYYREEENGRGNFPPRFSGLQFPNYSSELNVNALELDDSALYLCASSLGGEFNEKLFFGSGTQLSVL.

The gene calls are TRBV24-1 and TRBJ2-4; 8 positions agree with TRBD1. V trimming: 2 bases; J trimming: 7 bases; junction bases outside the gene matches: 6. The CDR3 has 15 amino acids. Germline V lookup: CDR1 KGHDR, CDR2 SFDVKD. The CDR3 spells CATSDSTGAGNIQYF. In DNA, the CDR3 is TGTGCCACCAGTGATTCGACAGGGGCGGGGAACATTCAGTACTTC.

The CDR3 protein is CASSSGTGIESYEQYF. The CDR3 region has the DNA TGTGCCAGCAGCTCCGGAACAGGGATTGAGTCCTACGAGCAGTACTTC. The V gene is TRBV5-8, the J gene TRBJ2-7; a possible D gene is TRBD1 (6 bases). Germline lookup yields CDR1 SGHTS and CDR2 YDEGEE. Trimming took off 3 bases at V and 1 base at J, with 17 bases between the two ends. The CDR3 extends over 16 amino acids.

The chain employs TRBV5-1 and TRBJ1-2, with D possibly TRBD1 on 6 matching bases. From germline, CDR1 is SGHRS and CDR2 YFSETQ. The CDR3 contains 16 residues. Trimming took off 0 bases at V and 4 bases at J, with 16 bases between the two ends. The CDR3 protein is CASSLGMAGEGYGYTF. In nucleotides, the CDR3 is TGCGCCAGCAGCTTGGGGATGGCAGGGGAAGGCTATGGCTACACCTTC.

In this sample, this clone turned up once. The chain recombines TRBV5-4 with TRBJ2-7, with D tentatively TRBD1 (7 bases). CDR1 is SGHNT and CDR2 is YYREEE in the germline V gene (reference sequence). Trimming stripped 4 bases from V and 2 bases from J, with 10 bases between. This CDR3 is built from 13 residues. For the CDR3, the DNA is TGTGCCAGCAGCGCGGGACAGACCTACGAGCAGTACTTC. Translated: CASSAGQTYEQYF. The full variable domain, with the rest looked up from reference TRBV5-4 and TRBJ2-7, is ETGVTQSPTHLIKTRGQQVTLRCSSQSGHNTVSWYQQALGQGPQFIFQYYREEENGRGNFPPRFSGLQFPNYSSELNVNALELDDSALYLCASSAGQTYEQYFGPGTRLTVT.

This clone was found once. The genes are TRBV27 and TRBJ2-1; 12 bases map to TRBD2. J gave up 7 bases and V 0 bases, and 1 base lay outside the gene matches. This CDR3 contains 15 residues. Germline lookup yields CDR1 MNHEY and CDR2 SMNVEV (reference sequence). The CDR3 bases are TGTGCCAGCAGTTTATCAGGGACTAGCGGGAATGAGCAGTTCTTC. The encoded protein is CASSLSGTSGNEQFF.